A selection of T cell receptor beta chains follows, all from one sample in a study of T cells in Graves' hyperthyroidism and ophthalmopathy. TCRdb re-analysed the multiplex PCR reads in MiXCR, keeping a single row per CDR3 protein. The sample shows 340,000 or so distinct CDR3 sequences, around 16% of them seen only once. The sequenced sample was blood. The receptors come from a man aged 25-40 years with Graves' hyperthyroidism. The CDR3 runs from the conserved cysteine through the conserved F or W.

>TRBV20-1|TRBJ1-1
CSALIGNPNTEAFF
>TRBV7-6|TRBJ1-1
CASSQARTTNTEAFF
>TRBV4-1|TRBJ2-7
CASSQIGYEQYF
>TRBV12-3/TRBV12-4|TRBJ2-2
CASSPGQGSTGELFF
>TRBV6-1|TRBJ2-7
CASSPWHPSSYEQYF
>TRBV6-1|TRBJ2-2
CASSQSRLEITGELFF
>TRBV10-3|TRBJ2-2
CAISRTGGDTGELFF
>TRBV2|TRBJ2-1
CASCTFRDNEQFF
>TRBV9|TRBJ2-1
CASSVDIAGGGNEQFF
>TRBV28|TRBJ2-5
CASYGRARRRGPYF
>TRBV9|TRBJ2-1
CASSAGLSLAEQFF
>TRBV19|TRBJ2-2
CASSLLGSNTGELFF
>TRBV2|TRBJ2-3
CASNRESDTQYF
>TRBV19|TRBJ1-2
CASSMGNGYTF
>TRBV28|TRBJ1-2
CASKTADREGGYTF
>TRBV29-1|TRBJ1-1
CSVEGDSTEAFF
>TRBV15|TRBJ2-3
CATSRFGLAGADTQYF
>TRBV10-2|TRBJ2-7
CASSASVGEQYF
>TRBV7-6|TRBJ2-3
CASSLSLAVDTQYF
>TRBV7-3|TRBJ1-1
CASSLRSNTDTEAFF
>TRBV11-2|TRBJ1-6
CASSLTGRGGSPLHF
>TRBV15|TRBJ2-3
CATSRDIDTQYF
>TRBV10-3|TRBJ1-1
CAITRGMNTEAFF
>TRBV5-1|TRBJ1-1
CASSRLGGNAEAFF
>TRBV24-1|TRBJ1-4
CATSEPDGEKLFF
>TRBV19|TRBJ1-5
CASMDPGSNQPQHF
>TRBV15|TRBJ2-1
CATSRDRGPEQFF
>TRBV5-6|TRBJ2-7
CASSLDGRREYYEQYF
>TRBV30|TRBJ2-3
CAWRGGYLVGDTQYF
>TRBV5-8|TRBJ2-3
CASSLLAGIGSDTQYF
>TRBV11-3|TRBJ2-3
CASSLVYRRDNPDTQYF
>TRBV28|TRBJ2-5
CATCSSSTPETQYF
>TRBV5-1|TRBJ1-5
CASSLAGNQPQHF
>TRBV18|TRBJ2-3
CASSPPSPGISTDTQYF
>TRBV20-1|TRBJ2-7
CSARDLAGVEQYF
>TRBV24-1|TRBJ2-1
CATSAFGQGLYNEQFF
>TRBV6-5|TRBJ2-1
CASSYGVVRYNEQFF
>TRBV27|TRBJ2-5
CASSPFAGEETQYF
>TRBV12-3/TRBV12-4|TRBJ2-7
CASSFGGSGEQYF
>TRBV12-3/TRBV12-4|TRBJ2-1
CASSFVGNEQFF
>TRBV4-2|TRBJ1-2
CASSPNINYGYTF
>TRBV2|TRBJ1-1
CASRSQVNTEAFF
>TRBV11-2|TRBJ1-1
CASSLGLGLNTEAFF
>TRBV11-3|TRBJ2-1
CASSMGGWINEQFF
>TRBV13|TRBJ1-6
CASSLYSRVTGALHF
>TRBV27|TRBJ1-5
CASSQGQGNQPQHF
>TRBV4-1|TRBJ2-7
CASSHNSGRSAEQYF
>TRBV30|TRBJ2-5
CAWSVAGGAETQYF
>TRBV20-1|TRBJ2-5
CSAKLTGRGETQYF
>TRBV11-2|TRBJ2-1
CASSLVGHGEQFF
>TRBV28|TRBJ2-4
CASRLSLAKNIQYF